These 32 T cell receptor beta chains share one sample of origin, sequenced in a study of cytotoxic CD8 clonotypes in ibrutinib-treated CLL. The method was immunoSEQ multiplex PCR; TCRdb's version includes in-frame clones alone and lacks a portion of them. The data hold about 160,000 clones, with roughly 86% observed a single time. The sequences come from PBMCs, collected after 12 months of ibrutinib treatment. The source of these receptors is a human donor with chronic lymphocytic leukemia.

The chain has TRBV30 and TRBJ1-6; D call uncertain. This CDR3 comprises 13 residues. Germline loops: CDR1 GTSNPN, CDR2 SVGIG (reference sequence). V lost 2 bases, J lost 5 bases, and 7 bases lay in between. The CDR3 loop is CAWSRTDNSPLHF. DNA for the CDR3: TGTGCCTGGAGTAGGACTGATAATTCACCCCTCCACTTT.

The rearrangement joins TRBV7-2 to TRBJ2-3, with D possibly being TRBD1 (6 bases). Trimming removed 0 bases at V and 4 bases at J, with 14 bases between. This CDR3 spans 16 amino acids. CDR1 is SGHTA, CDR2 FQGNSA, per germline. CDR3 sequence reads: CASSLANREQPDTQYF. As DNA, the CDR3 is TGTGCCAGCAGCTTAGCAAACAGGGAGCAGCCAGATACGCAGTATTTT.

The J gene is TRBJ1-1, the V gene TRBV28; 7 positions agree with TRBD1. This CDR3 comprises 16 residues. The V segment lost 3 bases and the J segment 6 bases; nucleotides outside the gene matches: 13. Looked up from germline, CDR1 is MDHEN and CDR2 is SYDVKM. As DNA, the CDR3 is TGTGCCAGCAGTTTTTTAGGAGTAACAGGGGAGTCTGAAGCTTTCTTT. Protein: CASSFLGVTGESEAFF.

This clone has a handful of counts. The chain combines TRBV27 with TRBJ2-6, with D perhaps TRBD1 (6 bases). The germline V gene encodes CDR1 MNHEY and CDR2 SMNVEV (reference sequence). V lost 9 bases and J 2 bases, leaving 8 bases between the germline ends. The CDR3 consists of 13 residues. CDR3 loop: CASAGAGANVLTF. The DNA for the CDR3 is TGTGCCAGTGCAGGGGCTGGGGCCAACGTCCTGACTTTC.

The rearrangement links TRBV6-5 to TRBJ2-3; D not certain. CDR1 MNHEY and CDR2 SVGAGI come from the germline V gene. The length of the CDR3 is 16 residues. V was shortened by 4 bases and J by 0 bases, with 14 bases between the two germline ends. In nucleotides, the CDR3 is TGTGCCAGCAGTTCGCAACCCCAGCCTAGCACAGATACGCAGTATTTT. The encoded protein is CASSSQPQPSTDTQYF.

V and J are TRBV25-1 and TRBJ1-1; D possibly corresponds to TRBD1 (5 bases). Trimming stripped 1 base from V and 5 bases from J, with 8 bases between. The CDR3 is 13 residues long. Looked up from germline, CDR1 is MGHDK and CDR2 is SYGVNS. This chain's CDR3 is CASSELGGTEAFF. CDR3 DNA: TGTGCCAGCAGTGAATTGGGGGGGACTGAAGCTTTCTTT.

This clone was seen a few times. The chain has TRBV9 and TRBJ1-3; D is possibly TRBD1 (6 bases). This CDR3 has 15 amino acids. Trimming took off 0 bases at V and 3 bases at J, with 10 bases between the two ends. The germline gives CDR1 SGDLS, CDR2 YYNGEE. The CDR3 nucleotides are TGTGCCAGCAGCGTAGAGGGGGGCCTTGGAAACACCATATATTTT. Its translation is CASSVEGGLGNTIYF. Together with reference TRBV9 and TRBJ1-3, the CDR3 gives the full variable domain: DSGVTQTPKHLITATGQRVTLRCSPRSGDLSVYWYQQSLDQGLQFLIQYYNGEERAKGNILERFSAQQFPDLHSELNLSSLELGDSALYFCASSVEGGLGNTIYFGEGSWLTVV.

V usage is TRBV6-6 and J usage is TRBJ1-4; 11 nucleotides align to TRBD1. Looked up from germline, CDR1 is MNHNY and CDR2 is SVGAGI (reference sequence). The CDR3 consists of 16 residues. The junction had 4 bases not matched to a gene; V was cut back by 6 bases and J by 1 base. The CDR3 is CASSPGTGGTNEKLFF. The CDR3 DNA sequence: TGTGCCAGCAGCCCCGGGACAGGGGGAACTAATGAAAAACTGTTTTTT.

On this clone itself: Compared with germline, one end of the junction differs, possibly owing to a read error. J is TRBJ1-2 and V is TRBV5-6; 11 nucleotides line up with TRBD1. Germline V lookup: CDR1 SGHDT, CDR2 YYEEEE. The CDR3 spans 13 residues. CDR3 sequence reads: CASSFRTGGPRFF. In DNA, the CDR3 is TGTGCCAGCAGCTTCAGGACAGGGGGCCCTCGGTTCTTC.

J is TRBJ2-1 and V is TRBV11-2; D is unclear. This CDR3 spans 11 amino acids. Germline V gives CDR1 SGHAT, CDR2 FQNNGV. V was clipped by 6 bases and J by 10 bases, with 10 bases between them. The CDR3 nucleotides read TGTGCCAGCAGTTCTCGGTGGGAGCAGTTCTTC. Translation: CASSSRWEQFF. The entire variable domain, with the rest obtained from reference TRBV11-2 and TRBJ2-1, is as follows: EAGVAQSPRYKIIEKRQSVAFWCNPISGHATLYWYQQILGQGPKLLIQFQNNGVVDDSQLPKDRFSAERLKGVDSTLKIQPAKLEDSAVYLCASSSRWEQFFGPGTRLTVL.

The chain carries TRBV6-1 and TRBJ1-4; D is uncertain. CDR3 length: 15 residues. CDR1 is MNHNS, CDR2 SASEGT, per germline. Trimming pared 5 bases from V and 8 bases from J, leaving 18 bases between. The CDR3 DNA is TGTGCCAGCAGTTTACGGGCGAACGTGGGAGAAAAACTGTTTTTT. This sequence encodes CASSLRANVGEKLFF.

The table lists this clone with a few counts. The chain links TRBV2 to TRBJ1-2; 7 bases are a match to TRBD1. The V and J ends lost 8 bases and 0 bases, in that order; junction bases with no gene match: 9. This CDR3 contains 15 residues. CDR1 is SNHLY and CDR2 is FYNNEI in the germline V gene. CDR3 nucleotides: TGTGCCAGCGGGGCCGGACAGGCTTCTAACTATGGCTACACCTTC. It encodes CASGAGQASNYGYTF. Using reference TRBV2 and TRBJ1-2 for the parts outside the CDR3, the full variable domain is EPEVTQTPSHQVTQMGQEVILRCVPISNHLYFYWYRQILGQKVEFLVSFYNNEISEKSEIFDDQFSVERPDGSNFTLKIRSTKLEDSAMYFCASGAGQASNYGYTFGSGTRLTVV.

The chain uses TRBV15 and TRBJ2-1; TRBD2 matches 14 bases. Per germline, CDR1 LNHNV and CDR2 YYDKDF (reference sequence). V shed 0 bases and J 4 bases; nucleotides not matched to a gene: 5. CDR3 size: 18 residues. The DNA of the CDR3 is TGTGCCACCAGCAGAGATGCGGGACTAGCGGGAGATTACAATGAGCAGTTCTTC. Encoded protein: CATSRDAGLAGDYNEQFF.

The rearrangement links TRBV18 to TRBJ1-5, with D possibly matching TRBD1 (6 bases). Trimming took 3 bases from V and 4 from J, leaving 13 bases between them. Germline CDR1 is KGHSH and CDR2 is LQKENI. The CDR3 has 15 amino acids. The CDR3 here is CASSPVTGSNQPQHF. For the CDR3, the DNA is TGTGCCAGCTCACCGGTGACAGGAAGTAATCAGCCCCAGCATTTT. Variable domain in full (rest from reference TRBV18 and TRBJ1-5): NAGVMQNPRHLVRRRGQEARLRCSPMKGHSHVYWYRQLPEEGLKFMVYLQKENIIDESGMPKERFSAEFPKEGPSILRIQQVVRGDSAAYFCASSPVTGSNQPQHFGDGTRLSIL.

The rearrangement uses TRBV20-1 and TRBJ2-5; D gene uncertain. The V end was cut by 6 bases, the J end by 4 bases, with 9 bases between. CDR3 size: 11 residues. Germline values: CDR1 DFQATT, CDR2 SNEGSKA (reference sequence). CDR3 sequence (DNA): TGCAGTGCCCTCCTACGAGAGACCCAGTACTTC. Encoded protein: CSALLRETQYF.

V and J are TRBV27 and TRBJ2-7; D ambiguous. Germline CDR1 and CDR2: MNHEY and SMNVEV (reference sequence). This CDR3 has 13 amino acids. Deletions cut 5 bases from V and 2 bases from J, with 10 bases between. The CDR3 spells CASSPPGAYEQYF. CDR3 DNA: TGTGCCAGCAGTCCCCCAGGAGCCTACGAGCAGTACTTC.

V gene TRBV11-2 combines with J gene TRBJ2-3; the match to TRBD2 covers 10 bases. Germline V gives CDR1 SGHAT, CDR2 FQNNGV. This CDR3 comprises 14 residues. After removal of 5 bases from V and 7 bases from J, the junction contained 6 bases not matched to a gene. The CDR3 is CASSQSGGAYTQYF. CDR3 coding DNA: TGTGCCAGCAGCCAAAGCGGGGGGGCGTATACGCAGTATTTT.

The V gene is TRBV18, the J gene TRBJ1-4; weak D call: TRBD1 (6 bases). Trimming removed 0 bases at V and 8 bases at J, with 13 bases between. Germline values: CDR1 KGHSH, CDR2 LQKENI. The CDR3 is 15 residues long. The DNA for the CDR3 is TGTGCCAGCTCACCACCGGGGATGGGGGCGGAAAAACTGTTTTTT. Residues: CASSPPGMGAEKLFF.

The rearrangement links TRBV2 to TRBJ2-3; unclear D gene. The CDR3 has 14 amino acids. Germline V CDR1 and CDR2: SNHLY, FYNNEI. V was clipped by 3 bases and J by 0 bases, with 7 bases between them. The CDR3 DNA sequence: TGTGCCAGCAGTGAGTTATCTAGCACAGATACGCAGTATTTT. Protein: CASSELSSTDTQYF.

This chain connects TRBV7-3 to TRBJ2-1; 9 nucleotides match TRBD1. This CDR3 is 15 amino acids long. Germline CDR1 is SGHTA and CDR2 is FQGTGA. V gave up 8 bases and J gave up 3 bases; unmatched junction bases: 8. For the CDR3, the DNA is TGTGCCAGCGGAAATCGACAGGGGGGCTACAATGAGCAGTTCTTC. Translated: CASGNRQGGYNEQFF.

V gene TRBV19 combines with J gene TRBJ2-7; D ambiguous. CDR3 length: 11 residues. Germline assignment: CDR1 LNHDA and CDR2 SQIVND (reference sequence). V dropped 4 bases and J dropped 4 bases, with 5 bases sitting between them. In nucleotides, the CDR3 is TGTGCCAGTAGTACTGAGTACGAGCAGTACTTC. Translating gives CASSTEYEQYF.

This clone was observed a handful of times. This chain uses TRBV7-8 with TRBJ2-1, with 7 bases aligning to TRBD2. From germline, CDR1 is SGHVS and CDR2 FQNEAQ. The J segment lost 5 bases and the V segment lost 4 bases, leaving 11 bases of the junction unmatched. There are 16 residues in the CDR3. The CDR3 DNA follows: TGTGCCAGCAGCTCCCGAGCGGGACTGGTTAACAATGAGCAGTTCTTC. The encoded protein is CASSSRAGLVNNEQFF.

This chain connects TRBV4-1 to TRBJ2-3; 10 positions match TRBD2. Germline V gene lookup returns CDR1 MGHRA and CDR2 YSYEKL. With V trimmed by 1 base and J by 2 bases, 6 bases remained unmatched. The length of the CDR3 is 17 residues. CDR3 sequence (DNA): TGCGCCAGCAGCCAAGGGTCCAGCGGGAGGGCCACAGATACGCAGTATTTT. As protein: CASSQGSSGRATDTQYF.

This clone was observed a few times. V and J are TRBV5-1 and TRBJ2-3; 10 bases agree with TRBD1. The V gene's germline CDR1 is SGHRS and CDR2 YFSETQ. The CDR3 has 16 amino acids. V was clipped by 0 bases and J by 3 bases; unmatched bases: 4. CDR3 region: CASSLAGQGRTDTQYF. CDR3 sequence (DNA): TGCGCCAGCAGCTTGGCGGGACAGGGGAGGACAGATACGCAGTATTTT. The full variable domain, completed using reference TRBV5-1 and TRBJ2-3, is KAGVTQTPRYLIKTRGQQVTLSCSPISGHRSVSWYQQTPGQGLQFLFEYFSETQRNKGNFPGRFSGRQFSNSRSEMNVSTLELGDSALYLCASSLAGQGRTDTQYFGPGTRLTVL.

This clone was counted a single time. This chain uses TRBV6-5 with TRBJ1-5; D ambiguous. CDR1 MNHEY and CDR2 SVGAGI come from the germline V gene. The CDR3 contains 13 residues. With 5 bases removed from V and 1 base from J, the gap between germline ends came to 6 bases. CDR3: CASSLQSNQPQHF. DNA of the CDR3: TGTGCCAGCAGTCTACAAAGCAATCAGCCCCAGCATTTT.

This chain connects TRBV7-2 to TRBJ2-5, with 9 bases lining up with TRBD2. Per germline, CDR1 SGHTA and CDR2 FQGNSA. V gave up 3 bases and J gave up 5 bases; unmatched junction bases: 7. The CDR3 runs to 15 residues. The CDR3 here is CASSLVAGARETQYF. CDR3 coding DNA: TGTGCCAGCAGCTTGGTAGCGGGGGCCCGGGAGACCCAGTACTTC.

The chain is built from TRBV11-2 and TRBJ1-2; 8 bases are a match to TRBD1. CDR1 is SGHAT and CDR2 is FQNNGV in the germline V gene. The CDR3 totals 14 residues. The junction had 7 bases not matched to a gene; V was cut back by 3 bases and J by 7 bases. Here the CDR3 reads CASSFSRGQGGYTF. In DNA, the CDR3 is TGTGCCAGCAGCTTTTCCAGGGGGCAGGGTGGCTACACCTTC.

Only one count was recorded for this clone. The genes are TRBV6-5 and TRBJ2-7; TRBD2 matches 12 bases. There are 13 residues in the CDR3. Trimming cost V 4 bases and J 12 bases; bases outside gene matches: 7. Per the germline V gene, CDR1 is MNHEY and CDR2 is SVGAGI. CDR3 sequence reads: CASSSGLAGSLYF. In nucleotides, the CDR3 is TGTGCCAGCAGTTCCGGACTAGCGGGGTCCCTGTACTTC.

About this clone itself: Possible read error: a much larger clone is one base away. The CDR3 coding sequence is TGTGCCAGCAGTAGCCTCAGGGGGGAGACCCAGTACTTC. Translating it yields CASSSLRGETQYF. The J gene is TRBJ2-5, the V gene TRBV27, with 7 bases aligning to TRBD1. The CDR3 contains 13 residues. V shed 5 bases, J shed 5 bases, and the junction held 5 bases outside the gene matches. CDR1 is MNHEY and CDR2 is SMNVEV in the germline V gene (reference sequence).

V gene TRBV28 combines with J gene TRBJ1-2; D remains unclear. Germline CDR1 MDHEN, CDR2 SYDVKM. This CDR3 is 14 amino acids long. Trimming shortened V by 2 bases and J by 3 bases, and 10 bases separated the two germline ends. CDR3 sequence: CASSLGGQDYGYTF. Written as DNA, the CDR3 is TGTGCCAGCAGTTTAGGTGGGCAGGACTATGGCTACACCTTC.

V and J are TRBV28 and TRBJ1-5, with 9 bases identical to TRBD1. CDR1 is MDHEN and CDR2 is SYDVKM in the germline V gene. The CDR3 consists of 17 residues. With V trimmed by 8 bases and J by 0 bases, 11 bases remained unmatched. The CDR3 loop reads CASGPGQGSSSNQPQHF. The CDR3 nucleotides read TGTGCCAGCGGACCGGGACAGGGTTCTTCTAGCAATCAGCCCCAGCATTTT.

This clone was detected once. The chain carries TRBV4-1 and TRBJ1-5; 9 positions agree with TRBD1. There are 17 residues in the CDR3. The V segment lost 0 bases and the J segment 4 bases; nucleotides outside the gene matches: 7. Germline V lookup: CDR1 MGHRA, CDR2 YSYEKL. The CDR3 spells CASSQDRPGTGNQPQHF. DNA for the CDR3: TGCGCCAGCAGCCAAGATAGGCCGGGGACAGGGAATCAGCCCCAGCATTTT.